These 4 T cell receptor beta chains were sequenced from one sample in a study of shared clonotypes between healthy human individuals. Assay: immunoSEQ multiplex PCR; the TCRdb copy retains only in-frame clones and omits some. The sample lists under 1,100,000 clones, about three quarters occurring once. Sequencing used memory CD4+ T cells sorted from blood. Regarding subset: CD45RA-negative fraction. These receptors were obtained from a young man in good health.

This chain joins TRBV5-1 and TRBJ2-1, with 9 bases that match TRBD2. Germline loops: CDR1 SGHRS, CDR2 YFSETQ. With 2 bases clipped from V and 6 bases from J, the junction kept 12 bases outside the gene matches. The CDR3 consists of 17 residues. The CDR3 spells CASSLKTSGDLGNEQFF. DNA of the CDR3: TGCGCCAGCAGCTTAAAGACTAGCGGCGATCTAGGCAATGAGCAGTTCTTC.

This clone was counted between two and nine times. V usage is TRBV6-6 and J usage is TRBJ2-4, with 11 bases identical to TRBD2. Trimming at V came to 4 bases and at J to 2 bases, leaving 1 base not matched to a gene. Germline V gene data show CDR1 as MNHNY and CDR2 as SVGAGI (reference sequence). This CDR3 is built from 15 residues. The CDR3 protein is CASSSSGGTKNIQYF. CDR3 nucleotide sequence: TGTGCCAGCAGTTCTAGCGGGGGGACCAAAAACATTCAGTACTTC.

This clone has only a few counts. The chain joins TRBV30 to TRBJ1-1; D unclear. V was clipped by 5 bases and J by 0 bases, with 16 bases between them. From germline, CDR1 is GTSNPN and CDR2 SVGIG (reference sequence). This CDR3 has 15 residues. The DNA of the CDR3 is TGTGCCTGGGGTGGTGGGCAGTCCATGAACACTGAAGCTTTCTTT. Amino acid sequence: CAWGGGQSMNTEAFF.

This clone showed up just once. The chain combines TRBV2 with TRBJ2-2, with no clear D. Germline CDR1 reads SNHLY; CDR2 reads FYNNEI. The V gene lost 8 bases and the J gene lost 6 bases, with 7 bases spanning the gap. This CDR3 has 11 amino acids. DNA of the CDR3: TGTGCCAGCTCGGTTGCCGGGGAGCTGTTTTTT. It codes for CASSVAGELFF.